Shown below are 10 T cell receptor beta chains from a single sample sequenced in a study of regulatory T cells in long-lasting Graves disease. Sample time point: newly diagnosed GD, antithyroid drugs for less than 3 months. Extracted PBMC RNA gave rise to the TCR library. According to the study, TCR beta libraries were built with iRepertoire HTBI primers and CDR3-region Arm-PCR. TCRdb re-analysed the multiplex PCR reads in MiXCR, keeping a single row per CDR3 protein. The sample includes about 420,000 distinct CDR3 sequences, about a sixth of them seen just once. The sample was also reused in another study, on T cells in Graves' hyperthyroidism and ophthalmopathy.

The specimen comprised peripheral blood mononuclear cells (PBMCs), sampled at new diagnosis, from a patient treated with antithyroid drugs. The source of these receptors is a young woman with Graves disease.

V and J are TRBV27 and TRBJ1-6; 7 bases are shared with TRBD1. Trimming at V came to 4 bases and at J to 6 bases, leaving 9 bases not matched to a gene. Per germline, CDR1 MNHEY and CDR2 SMNVEV (reference sequence). The CDR3 contains 16 residues. The CDR3 DNA reads TGTGCCAGCAGTTCCCCCGGGACAGCGTCTAATTCACCCCTCCACTTT. Translating gives CASSSPGTASNSPLHF.

This clonotype was counted at least ten times. The chain combines TRBV7-2 with TRBJ1-2, with 10 bases identical to TRBD1. The CDR3 totals 16 residues. Losses at the gene ends were 0 bases for V and 8 bases for J; bases not matched to a gene: 9. Germline V gives CDR1 SGHTA, CDR2 FQGNSA. For the CDR3, the DNA is TGTGCCAGCAGCTTAGCGGGGACCGGGACAGGGGAAGGCTACACCTTC. Its translation: CASSLAGTGTGEGYTF.

This clonotype has more than one count but fewer than ten. The V and J genes are TRBV7-6 and TRBJ2-3, with 10 bases lining up with TRBD2. CDR1 is SGHVS, CDR2 FNYEAQ, per germline. V lost 3 bases to trimming and J lost 0 bases; unmatched junction nucleotides: 12. The CDR3 is 19 amino acids. Written as DNA, the CDR3 is TGTGCCAGCAGCTTGGGATGGGGGACTAGCGTCACTAGCACAGATACGCAGTATTTT. Its translation is CASSLGWGTSVTSTDTQYF.

This clonotype was seen a handful of times. The gene calls are TRBV5-1 and TRBJ2-2; 9 bases line up with TRBD2. Germline lookup yields CDR1 SGHRS and CDR2 YFSETQ. With V trimmed by 1 base and J by 2 bases, 15 bases remained unmatched. This CDR3 region has 20 residues. CDR3 DNA sequence: TGCGCCAGCAGCTTGTATCCCCCCCAGTCTAGCGGGATAAACACCGGGGAGCTGTTTTTT. Translation: CASSLYPPQSSGINTGELFF. Drawing the rest from reference TRBV5-1 and TRBJ2-2, the complete variable domain is KAGVTQTPRYLIKTRGQQVTLSCSPISGHRSVSWYQQTPGQGLQFLFEYFSETQRNKGNFPGRFSGRQFSNSRSEMNVSTLELGDSALYLCASSLYPPQSSGINTGELFFGEGSRLTVL.

For this clonotype: As the CDR3 is not closed by the conserved phenylalanine or tryptophan, this likely results from a read error. The chain employs TRBV27 and TRBJ1-1; tentatively, D is TRBD1 (6 bases). This CDR3 comprises 14 residues. Germline CDR1 and CDR2: MNHEY and SMNVEV (reference sequence). The V end lost 3 bases, the J end lost 0 bases, and 8 bases lay between the germline ends. CDR3 sequence reads: CASSFRDMNTEAFL. The CDR3 bases are TGTGCCAGCAGTTTTAGGGACATGAACACTGAAGCTTTCCTT.

This clonotype was recorded a few times. DNA of the CDR3: TGCGCCAGCAGCCAAGTATGGGACCCGAACACTGAAGCTTTCTTT. Its protein product is CASSQVWDPNTEAFF. V is TRBV4-1 and J is TRBJ1-1; tentative D call: TRBD1 (5 bases). The CDR3 spans 15 residues. Trimming removed 1 base from V and 1 base from J, with 10 bases in between. From germline, CDR1 is MGHRA and CDR2 YSYEKL.

This clonotype was counted between two and nine times. The chain links TRBV9 to TRBJ1-5; a possible D gene is TRBD1 (6 bases). The V end lost 3 bases, the J end lost 4 bases, and 14 bases lay between the germline ends. This CDR3 spans 15 amino acids. Germline lookup yields CDR1 SGDLS and CDR2 YYNGEE. The CDR3 nucleotides read TGTGCCAGCAGCGGAGACGGGACACCTAATCAGCCCCAGCATTTT. Its translation is CASSGDGTPNQPQHF.

This clonotype was found a few times. The chain has TRBV10-1 and TRBJ2-2, with TRBD2 matching over 9 bases. There are 14 residues in the CDR3. From germline, CDR1 is WNHNN and CDR2 SYGVQD (reference sequence). Unmatched junction bases numbered 2, after V lost 5 bases and J lost 4 bases. CDR3 amino acids: CASSSRGGTGELFF. The CDR3 bases are TGCGCCAGCAGTTCGCGGGGGGGCACCGGGGAGCTGTTTTTT.

This clonotype was observed many times. This sequence joins TRBV7-9 and TRBJ2-7; 13 bases align to TRBD2. There are 15 residues in the CDR3. The trim removed 5 bases at V and 5 bases at J, leaving 6 bases unmatched. The germline gives CDR1 SEHNR, CDR2 FQNEAQ (reference sequence). The CDR3 is CASSRTSGSGDEQYF. As DNA, the CDR3 is TGTGCCAGCAGCAGGACTAGCGGGAGTGGCGACGAGCAGTACTTC.

This clonotype was picked up many times. The rearrangement uses TRBV28 and TRBJ1-5; no definite D call. V lost 1 base to trimming and J lost 4 bases, with 5 bases between them. This CDR3 comprises 13 residues. Germline V lookup: CDR1 MDHEN, CDR2 SYDVKM. Here the CDR3 DNA reads TGTGCCAGCAGTTTATTCCCAAATCAGCCCCAGCATTTT. Protein: CASSLFPNQPQHF.